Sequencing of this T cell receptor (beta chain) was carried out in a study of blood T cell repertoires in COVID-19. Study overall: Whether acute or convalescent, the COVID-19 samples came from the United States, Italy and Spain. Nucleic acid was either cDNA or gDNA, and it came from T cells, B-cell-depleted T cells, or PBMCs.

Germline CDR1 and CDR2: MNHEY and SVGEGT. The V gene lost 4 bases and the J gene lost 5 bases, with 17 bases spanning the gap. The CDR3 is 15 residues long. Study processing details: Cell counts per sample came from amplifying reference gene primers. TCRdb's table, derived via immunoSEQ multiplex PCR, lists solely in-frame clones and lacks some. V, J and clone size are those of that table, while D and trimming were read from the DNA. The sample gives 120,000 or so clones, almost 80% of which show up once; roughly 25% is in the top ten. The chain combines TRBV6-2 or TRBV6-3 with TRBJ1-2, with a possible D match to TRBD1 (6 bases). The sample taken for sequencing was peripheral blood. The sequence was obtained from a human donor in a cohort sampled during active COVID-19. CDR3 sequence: CASSLIGGGRYGYTF. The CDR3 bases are TGTGCCAGCAGTTTAATAGGGGGGGGTAGGTATGGCTACACCTTC.